This paragraph covers one T cell receptor (beta chain) sequence. V was trimmed by 0 bases and J by 6 bases, leaving 15 bases between them. The germline CDR1 and CDR2 sequences are SGHNT and YYREEE (reference sequence). The CDR3 is 16 residues long. Only in-frame clones appear in the TCRdb table, and some are missing; sequencing was by immunoSEQ multiplex PCR. This sample has around 100,000 clones, with approximately 90% found just once. The sample is drawn from a study of T cell changes during pregnancy in multiple sclerosis. The chain combines TRBV5-4 with TRBJ2-2; D may be TRBD1 (5 bases). The source was peripheral blood, collected after pregnancy. This clonotype was obtained from a female donor with multiple sclerosis, enrolled in a pregnancy study. The CDR3 DNA is TGTGCCAGCAGCTTGGTTGGCAGGGTAGACGCCGGGGAGCTGTTTTTT. Translation gives CASSLVGRVDAGELFF.